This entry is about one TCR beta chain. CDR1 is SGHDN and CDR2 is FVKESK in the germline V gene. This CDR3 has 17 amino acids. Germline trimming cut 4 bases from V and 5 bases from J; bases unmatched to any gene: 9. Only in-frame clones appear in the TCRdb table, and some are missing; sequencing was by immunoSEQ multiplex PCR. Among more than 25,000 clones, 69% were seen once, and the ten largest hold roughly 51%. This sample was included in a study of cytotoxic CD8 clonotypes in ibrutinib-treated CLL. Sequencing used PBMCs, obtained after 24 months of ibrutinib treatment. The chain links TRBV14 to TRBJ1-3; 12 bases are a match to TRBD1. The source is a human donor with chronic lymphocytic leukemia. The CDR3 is CASSLISGQGARNTIYF. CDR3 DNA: TGTGCCAGCAGCCTTATTTCGGGACAGGGGGCGCGAAACACCATATATTTT. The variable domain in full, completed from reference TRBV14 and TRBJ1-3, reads EAGVTQFPSHSVIEKGQTVTLRCDPISGHDNLYWYRRVMGKEIKFLLHFVKESKQDESGMPNNRFLAERTGGTYSTLKVQPAELEDSGVYFCASSLISGQGARNTIYFGEGSWLTVV.